One sample yielded the 27 T cell receptor beta chains listed below, sequenced in a study of T cell repertoires in aging, cancer and after chemotherapy. The template was genomic DNA from peripheral blood, not RNA. Multiplex touch-down PCR with TRB-A/B primers amplified rearranged V-D-J TRB sequences. MiXCR was run by TCRdb on the multiplex PCR reads, yielding one entry per CDR3 protein. This sample has some 9,000 distinct CDR3 sequences, with over 40% found just once. The sample taken for sequencing was blood. These TCRs come from a human donor with a solid tumor.

The rearrangement joins TRBV5-6 to TRBJ1-2; 7 positions match TRBD1. Germline V gives CDR1 SGHDT, CDR2 YYEEEE. This CDR3 has 16 amino acids. V lost 0 bases, J lost 4 bases, and 9 bases stayed unmatched. The CDR3 is CASSLAPTGKGYGYTF. In nucleotides, the CDR3 is TGTGCCAGCAGCTTGGCCCCGACAGGGAAAGGCTATGGCTACACCTTC.

This clonotype was recorded once. This chain joins TRBV19 and TRBJ1-1; TRBD1 agrees at 7 bases. The CDR3 sequence is 14 residues long. The V segment lost 7 bases and the J segment 4 bases; nucleotides outside the gene matches: 9. Germline loops: CDR1 LNHDA, CDR2 SQIVND (reference sequence). The CDR3 bases are TGTGCCAGTACCTGGAGGCAGGGGGGCACTGAAGCTTTCTTT. Translation: CASTWRQGGTEAFF.

The chain has TRBV19 and TRBJ2-2, with D unclear. CDR1 is LNHDA, CDR2 SQIVND, per germline (reference sequence). V was cut by 0 bases and J by 3 bases, with 11 bases left in between. This CDR3 comprises 16 residues. The CDR3 DNA follows: TGTGCCAGTAGTATAGACCGGAAACTGGACACCGGGGAGCTGTTTTTT. It codes for CASSIDRKLDTGELFF.

This clonotype rates as medium-sized. CDR3 protein: CSVQTGTDYGYTF. The DNA of the CDR3 is TGCAGCGTCCAAACTGGGACGGACTATGGCTACACCTTC. The chain links TRBV29-1 to TRBJ1-2; D is possibly TRBD1 (5 bases). The V end lost 6 bases, the J end lost 3 bases, and 14 bases lay between the germline ends. The CDR3 loop spans 13 amino acids. Germline assignment: CDR1 SQVTM and CDR2 ANQGSEA.

This clonotype was counted only a few times. V is TRBV6-5 and J is TRBJ1-2; 8 nucleotides agree with TRBD1. This CDR3 has 13 residues. Losses at the gene ends were 2 bases for V and 4 bases for J; bases not matched to a gene: 0. Germline lookup yields CDR1 MNHEY and CDR2 SVGAGI. The CDR3 spells CASSYDRGYGYTF. The CDR3 DNA reads as TGTGCCAGCAGTTACGACAGGGGCTATGGCTACACCTTC.

The CDR3 DNA is TGTGCCAGCAGTCGACTCCTCCGGGGGACTGAAGCTTTCTTT. As protein: CASSRLLRGTEAFF. The V and J genes are TRBV11-1 and TRBJ1-1; TRBD1 is a possible D gene (5 bases). The CDR3 is made up of 14 amino acids. CDR1 and CDR2 from the germline V gene are SGHAT and FQDESV (reference sequence). Between the trimmed V and J ends, which lost 6 bases and 5 bases, there was a span of 16 bases.

The J gene is TRBJ1-4, the V gene TRBV5-5; D not certain. Trimming shortened V by 0 bases and J by 3 bases, and 3 bases separated the two germline ends. Germline lookup yields CDR1 SGHKS and CDR2 YYEKEE (reference sequence). The CDR3 sequence is 13 residues long. This chain's CDR3 is CASSLGPNEKLFF. The CDR3 DNA sequence: TGTGCCAGCAGCTTGGGGCCTAATGAAAAACTGTTTTTT.

In its sample, this clonotype was seen a few times. The rearrangement uses TRBV12-3 or TRBV12-4 and TRBJ2-2; D not certain. The V end lost 3 bases, the J end lost 10 bases, and 12 bases lay between the germline ends. CDR3 length: 13 residues. CDR3 protein: CASSFPFPAELFF. DNA of the CDR3: TGTGCCAGCAGTTTTCCTTTTCCAGCGGAGCTGTTTTTT.

This chain connects TRBV11-3 to TRBJ1-1, with TRBD1 matching 9 bases. CDR1 is SGHNT and CDR2 is YENEEA in the germline V gene. The CDR3 is made up of 18 amino acids. J was trimmed by 3 bases and V by 4 bases; bases with no gene match: 15. Here the CDR3 reads CASSSFRAGTGPDTEAFF. The CDR3 DNA follows: TGTGCCAGCAGCTCATTCCGAGCCGGGACAGGGCCTGACACTGAAGCTTTCTTT.

The chain couples TRBV19 to TRBJ1-6; TRBD1 is a possible D gene (6 bases). CDR1 LNHDA and CDR2 SQIVND come from the germline V gene (reference sequence). V lost 3 bases to trimming and J lost 2 bases, with 11 bases between them. The CDR3 covers 16 residues. The CDR3 reads CASSMTGITYNSPLHF. CDR3 coding DNA: TGTGCCAGTAGTATGACAGGAATCACCTATAATTCACCCCTCCACTTT.

The chain has TRBV18 and TRBJ1-1; 9 nucleotides agree with TRBD1. Germline CDR1 is KGHSH and CDR2 is LQKENI. V shed 0 bases and J 11 bases; nucleotides not matched to a gene: 7. CDR3 length equals 14 residues. This CDR3 reads CASSPPAGQGWAFF. The CDR3, as DNA: TGTGCCAGCTCACCACCGGCGGGACAGGGATGGGCTTTCTTT.

The rearrangement joins TRBV6-4 to TRBJ2-1, with TRBD2 matching over 8 bases. CDR1 is MRHNA and CDR2 is SNTAGT in the germline V gene. The V segment lost 6 bases and the J segment 8 bases; nucleotides outside the gene matches: 9. The CDR3 consists of 14 residues. CDR3 in amino acids: CASSEREGGDEQFF. CDR3 coding DNA: TGTGCCAGCAGCGAACGGGAGGGTGGGGATGAGCAGTTCTTC.

This clonotype is classed as medium-sized (0.01 to 0.1%). V gene TRBV11-3 combines with J gene TRBJ2-1; TRBD1 or TRBD2 may be the D gene (5 bases each). Trimming took 3 bases from V and 7 from J, leaving 16 bases between them. The CDR3 is made up of 15 amino acids. Germline V lookup: CDR1 SGHNT, CDR2 YENEEA. CDR3 loop: CASSFSGTNRNEQFF. In DNA form, the CDR3 reads TGTGCCAGCAGCTTTTCCGGGACCAACAGGAATGAGCAGTTCTTC.

The chain combines TRBV18 with TRBJ2-3; TRBD2 might be the D (6 bases). Germline values: CDR1 KGHSH, CDR2 LQKENI. Trimming cost V 6 bases and J 0 bases, with 10 bases left between them. CDR3 length: 14 residues. CDR3 sequence: CASSFGGSTDTQYF. In DNA, the CDR3 is TGTGCCAGCTCGTTCGGAGGGAGCACAGATACGCAGTATTTT.

This clonotype is classed as medium-sized. The rearrangement uses TRBV6-5 and TRBJ2-1; TRBD2 matches at 13 bases. The J segment lost 7 bases and the V segment lost 6 bases, leaving 6 bases of the junction unmatched. The length of the CDR3 is 15 residues. Germline loops: CDR1 MNHEY, CDR2 SVGAGI. The CDR3 coding sequence is TGTGCCAGCAGGCCCACTAGCGGGAGGGTAAATGAGCAGTTCTTC. Its protein product is CASRPTSGRVNEQFF.

The chain couples TRBV6-2 or TRBV6-3 to TRBJ2-1, with 14 bases that match TRBD2. CDR1 is MNHEY and CDR2 is SVGEGT in the germline V gene. V lost 2 bases, J lost 5 bases, and 8 bases stayed unmatched. The CDR3 consists of 18 residues. The CDR3 loop is CASSYPRGLAGGHNEQFF. The CDR3 DNA reads TGTGCCAGCAGTTACCCTCGTGGACTAGCGGGAGGACACAATGAGCAGTTCTTC.

This clonotype came up a few times. The chain combines TRBV10-3 with TRBJ2-2; D remains unclear. CDR1 is ENHRY, CDR2 SYGVKD, per germline. Between the trimmed V and J ends, which lost 3 bases and 2 bases, there was a span of 7 bases. This CDR3 is built from 14 residues. CDR3 in DNA: TGTGCCATCAGTGAAGTAACTAACACCGGGGAGCTGTTTTTT. It is translated as CAISEVTNTGELFF.

The chain links TRBV6-5 to TRBJ1-6; 10 bases map to TRBD1. This CDR3 has 16 residues. The germline V gene encodes CDR1 MNHEY and CDR2 SVGAGI. Losses at the gene ends were 2 bases for V and 8 bases for J; bases not matched to a gene: 6. The CDR3 sequence is CASSYGPGTGDSPLHF. CDR3 sequence (DNA): TGTGCCAGCAGTTACGGACCAGGGACAGGGGATTCACCCCTCCACTTT.

The J gene is TRBJ1-2, the V gene TRBV11-3; D uncertain. The CDR3 consists of 12 residues. Per germline, CDR1 SGHNT and CDR2 YENEEA. V lost 4 bases and J lost 6, with 9 bases in between. The CDR3 DNA is TGTGCCAGCAGCTCGAGTAGAGATGGCTACACCTTC. It translates to CASSSSRDGYTF. Variable domain in full (rest from reference TRBV11-3 and TRBJ1-2): EAGVVQSPRYKIIEKKQPVAFWCNPISGHNTLYWYLQNLGQGPELLIRYENEEAVDDSQLPKDRFSAERLKGVDSTLKIQPAELGDSAVYLCASSSSRDGYTFGSGTRLTVV.

V usage is TRBV12-3 or TRBV12-4 and J usage is TRBJ2-5, with D perhaps matching TRBD1 or TRBD2 (5 bases each). CDR3 size: 14 residues. V was trimmed by 5 bases and J by 1 base, leaving 11 bases between them. The chain's CDR3 is CASSPGARQETQYF. CDR3 sequence (DNA): TGTGCCAGCAGTCCCGGGGCGCGCCAAGAGACCCAGTACTTC.

The sample holds a few counts of this clonotype. The chain is built from TRBV6-5 and TRBJ2-1; D perhaps matches TRBD1 (5 bases). The CDR3 is 15 residues long. Per germline, CDR1 MNHEY and CDR2 SVGAGI. Trimming left V 10 bases short and J 4 bases short, with 20 bases between. The CDR3 DNA is TGTGCCACCACTCGTAGGGGCGCGGAGTACAATGAGCAGTTCTTC. It encodes CATTRRGAEYNEQFF.

This clonotype is labeled medium-sized. This chain connects TRBV29-1 to TRBJ2-7; TRBD1 matches at 9 bases. The V and J ends lost 5 bases and 5 bases, in that order; junction bases with no gene match: 1. Per germline, CDR1 SQVTM and CDR2 ANQGSEA. There are 11 residues in the CDR3. The CDR3: CSVRQGDEQYF. In nucleotides, the CDR3 is TGCAGCGTTCGACAGGGGGACGAGCAGTACTTC.

The gene calls are TRBV6-6 and TRBJ1-4; 10 nucleotides agree with TRBD1. Germline CDR1 reads MNHNY; CDR2 reads SVGAGI (reference sequence). V shed 5 bases, J shed 9 bases, and the junction held 18 bases outside the gene matches. This CDR3 is 18 amino acids long. CDR3 sequence: CASSPYRDRGRLNKKLFF. In DNA form, the CDR3 reads TGTGCCAGCAGTCCTTACCGGGACAGGGGCCGCCTGAATAAAAAACTGTTTTTT.

This clonotype was seen a handful of times. The chain recombines TRBV19 with TRBJ1-5; the D is unclear. V was trimmed by 1 base and J by 6 bases, leaving 13 bases between them. The CDR3 contains 15 residues. The germline CDR1 and CDR2 sequences are LNHDA and SQIVND (reference sequence). The CDR3 region has the DNA TGTGCCAGTAGTATAGCCCCTGGTTCCGTTCAGCCCCAGCATTTT. Its translation: CASSIAPGSVQPQHF.

The V and J genes are TRBV10-3 and TRBJ2-1; 9 nucleotides line up with TRBD1. Germline V lookup: CDR1 ENHRY, CDR2 SYGVKD. V lost 4 bases and J lost 8; bases outside the gene matches: 9. The length of the CDR3 is 15 residues. The CDR3 coding sequence is TGTGCCATCAGTGTTTCGGGACAGGGAGGGGATGAGCAGTTCTTC. It specifies CAISVSGQGGDEQFF.

This clonotype was counted only a few times. The chain carries TRBV12-3 or TRBV12-4 and TRBJ2-1, with 9 bases identical to TRBD1. The junction had 4 bases not matched to a gene; V was cut back by 6 bases and J by 4 bases. The CDR3 consists of 14 residues. CDR3 in DNA: TGTGCCAGCAGCCGGGACAGGGATTACAATGAGCAGTTCTTC. Protein sequence: CASSRDRDYNEQFF.

This clonotype has only a few counts. The chain recombines TRBV6-5 with TRBJ2-5; 9 bases line up with TRBD2. The CDR3 consists of 17 residues. V lost 5 bases to trimming and J lost 5 bases; unmatched junction nucleotides: 15. Germline values: CDR1 MNHEY, CDR2 SVGAGI. In DNA, the CDR3 is TGTGCCAGCAGTCCAGGGTGGTCTAGCGGGAAGGCGGAGACCCAGTACTTC. Its protein is CASSPGWSSGKAETQYF.